This T cell receptor beta chain is drawn from a study of CD8 T cells in Susac syndrome. Roughly 0.45 to 1 ug RNA was reverse transcribed with random hexamers. Each CDR3 protein is one row after TCRdb ran MiXCR on the immunoSEQ multiplex PCR reads. There are a few hundred thousand distinct CDR3 sequences in the sample; more than 75% occur only once, and over 0.095% lies in the top ten. V shed 2 bases and J shed 4 bases, with 9 bases lying between them. This CDR3 has 14 residues. CDR1 and CDR2 (germline): ENHRY, SYGVKD. Sequences were obtained from CD8+ T cells from PBMCs. This clonotype originated in a human donor with multiple sclerosis. The gene calls are TRBV10-3 and TRBJ2-1; D not certain. CDR3: CAISEVTGYNEQFF. CDR3 coding DNA: TGTGCCATCAGTGAGGTTACTGGGTACAATGAGCAGTTCTTC.